A selection of T cell receptor beta chains follows, all from one sample in a study of blood T cell repertoires in COVID-19. Method: immunoSEQ multiplex PCR; TCRdb's copy keeps in-frame clones and lacks some. The sample yields fewer than 150,000 clones, about four fifths seen once. The source material was peripheral blood. All receptors derive from a woman older than 75 in a cohort sampled during active or convalescent COVID-19. Each CDR3 is given with its conserved first and last residue. A D gene is named only where the DNA matches it firmly. Expanded clones are given a class, and other clones once, few, many or no size at all.

CDR3aa,CDR3nt,abundance,d_gene,v_gene,len,j_gene
CASSPHHIYGYTF,TGTGCCAGTAGTCCCCATCACATCTATGGCTACACCTTC,-,-,TRBV19,13,TRBJ1-2
CSVERAGGRSGELFF,TGCAGCGTTGAAAGAGCGGGGGGGCGGAGCGGGGAGCTGTTTTTT,-,TRBD2,TRBV29-1,15,TRBJ2-2
CASSYQTGRSNYGYTF,TGTGCCAGCAGTTACCAGACAGGGAGATCCAACTATGGCTACACCTTC,few,TRBD1,TRBV6-5,16,TRBJ1-2
CASSPRAGHEKLFF,TGTGCCAGCAGCCCCCGAGCAGGGCATGAAAAACTGTTTTTT,-,-,TRBV3-1/TRBV3-2,14,TRBJ1-4
CASSIIKGGAKNIQYF,TGTGCCAGTAGTATCATTAAGGGGGGGGCCAAAAACATTCAGTACTTC,-,-,TRBV19,16,TRBJ2-4
CATEQGATGELFF,TGTGCCACCGAACAGGGAGCCACCGGGGAGCTGTTTTTT,-,-,TRBV7-9,13,TRBJ2-2
CASSFIGAPTDTQYF,TGTGCCAGCAGCTTCATAGGGGCCCCGACAGATACGCAGTATTTT,-,-,TRBV7-8,15,TRBJ2-3
CASSQEPRGYSGNTIYF,TGTGCCAGCAGCCAAGAACCAAGGGGGTACTCTGGAAACACCATATATTTT,-,-,TRBV4-2,17,TRBJ1-3
CASSVSRQGTDTQYF,TGTGCCAGCAGCGTATCCCGTCAGGGGACCGATACGCAGTATTTT,once,-,TRBV9,15,TRBJ2-3
CATSDPGQGVDTEAFF,TGTGCCACCAGTGACCCCGGACAGGGAGTAGACACTGAAGCTTTCTTT,-,TRBD1,TRBV24-1,16,TRBJ1-1
CASSYGQDYGYTF,TGTGCCAGCAGTTACGGACAGGACTATGGCTACACCTTC,few,TRBD1,TRBV9,13,TRBJ1-2
CASRSQGALGYTF,TGTGCCAGCAGAAGTCAGGGGGCTCTTGGCTACACCTTC,-,TRBD1,TRBV6-5,13,TRBJ1-2
CASSLEARATGELFF,TGCGCCAGCAGCTTGGAGGCCAGGGCAACCGGGGAGCTGTTTTTT,-,-,TRBV5-1,15,TRBJ2-2
CASSTGQAKNEKLFF,TGCGCCAGCAGCACGGGACAGGCCAAGAATGAAAAACTGTTTTTT,-,TRBD1,TRBV5-1,15,TRBJ1-4
CASSVTGTGGPDTIYF,TGTGCCAGCAGCGTGACCGGGACAGGGGGGCCGGACACCATATATTTT,-,TRBD1,TRBV9,16,TRBJ1-3
CASSSWASGSNTGELFF,TGTGCCAGCAGCTCCTGGGCTAGCGGGTCGAACACCGGGGAGCTGTTTTTT,-,TRBD2,TRBV7-6,17,TRBJ2-2
CASSPGLEGYEQYF,TGTGCCAGCAGCCCAGGACTAGAAGGATACGAGCAGTACTTC,-,TRBD2,TRBV7-3,14,TRBJ2-7
CASRGTSGNEQYF,TGTGCCAGCAGGGGGACTAGCGGAAACGAGCAGTACTTC,-,TRBD2,TRBV2,13,TRBJ2-7
CASSLSGDGSSPLHF,TGTGCCAGCAGCTTGTCGGGGGACGGGAGTTCACCCCTCCACTTT,few,-,TRBV7-9,15,TRBJ1-6
CASSPREGGSLSPLHF,TGTGCCAGCTCACCCCGTGAGGGTGGGAGTCTTTCACCCCTCCACTTT,-,-,TRBV18,16,TRBJ1-6
CASSVGGSQETQYF,TGTGCCAGCAGTGTTGGAGGGAGCCAAGAGACCCAGTACTTC,-,-,TRBV5-5,14,TRBJ2-5
CASSFTQDTGELFF,TGCGCCAGCAGCTTCACCCAGGACACCGGGGAGCTGTTTTTT,-,-,TRBV5-1,14,TRBJ2-2
CAGALHLGGYTF,TGTGCCGGAGCCCTCCATCTTGGGGGCTACACCTTC,once,-,TRBV6-5,12,TRBJ1-2
CASSLAAVAEAFF,TGTGCCAGCAGTCTAGCGGCGGTGGCTGAAGCTTTCTTT,-,-,TRBV11-2,13,TRBJ1-1
CASSVQEGEKLFF,TGTGCCAGCAGCGTCCAGGAGGGGGAAAAACTGTTTTTT,-,-,TRBV9,13,TRBJ1-4
CASTGKWNTEAFF,TGTGCCAGTACAGGGAAATGGAACACTGAAGCTTTCTTT,few,-,TRBV19,13,TRBJ1-1
CATSDRKTGGRETQYF,TGTGCCACCAGTGACCGGAAAACAGGGGGCAGAGAGACCCAGTACTTC,once,TRBD1,TRBV24-1,16,TRBJ2-5
CASRLLQTGELFF,TGTGCCAGCAGGTTATTACAGACCGGGGAGCTGTTTTTT,-,-,TRBV12-3/TRBV12-4,13,TRBJ2-2
CASSIAFGSYEQYF,TGTGCCAGTAGTATTGCTTTCGGCTCCTACGAGCAGTACTTC,-,-,TRBV19,14,TRBJ2-7
CASSPRNTDSNTGELFF,TGTGCCAGCTCACCTCGAAACACAGATTCGAACACCGGGGAGCTGTTTTTT,-,-,TRBV18,17,TRBJ2-2
CASSLVVGSGGEYNEQFF,TGTGCCAGCAGTTTAGTGGTGGGTAGCGGGGGAGAGTACAATGAGCAGTTCTTC,-,TRBD2,TRBV28,18,TRBJ2-1
CASSQPGTLSRAKNIQYF,TGCGCCAGCAGCCAGCCCGGGACACTTAGTAGAGCCAAAAACATTCAGTACTTC,-,-,TRBV4-1,18,TRBJ2-4
CASKRVGGQPYGYTF,TGCGCCAGCAAACGGGTAGGGGGACAGCCCTATGGCTACACCTTC,few,TRBD1,TRBV23-1,15,TRBJ1-2
CASQAGGLTDTQYF,TGTGCCAGCCAGGCGGGGGGGCTCACAGATACGCAGTATTTT,-,TRBD2,TRBV7-2,14,TRBJ2-3
CASSITVLSETQYF,TGTGCCAGCAGCATCACAGTGTTATCGGAGACCCAGTACTTC,-,-,TRBV14,14,TRBJ2-5
CASSSAVYTNEKLFF,TGTGCCAGCAGCTCCGCAGTATACACTAATGAAAAACTGTTTTTT,-,-,TRBV7-8,15,TRBJ1-4
CASSLYSGDNTEAFF,TGTGCCAGCAGCTTATACTCGGGGGACAACACTGAAGCTTTCTTT,-,-,TRBV13,15,TRBJ1-1
CASSYSLALAGGPGEQFF,TGTGCCAGCAGTTACTCCCTCGCGCTAGCGGGGGGGCCGGGGGAGCAGTTCTTC,-,TRBD2,TRBV6-2/TRBV6-3,18,TRBJ2-1
CASSKETANTGELFF,TGCGCCAGCAGCAAGGAGACAGCGAACACCGGGGAGCTGTTTTTT,-,-,TRBV5-1,15,TRBJ2-2
CASSRTTGRFGELFF,TGCGCCAGCAGCCGCACGACAGGCCGATTCGGGGAGCTGTTTTTT,-,-,TRBV4-1,15,TRBJ2-2
CASSPDRDVGELFF,TGTGCCAGCAGCCCCGACAGGGATGTCGGGGAGCTGTTTTTT,-,TRBD1,TRBV6-5,14,TRBJ2-2